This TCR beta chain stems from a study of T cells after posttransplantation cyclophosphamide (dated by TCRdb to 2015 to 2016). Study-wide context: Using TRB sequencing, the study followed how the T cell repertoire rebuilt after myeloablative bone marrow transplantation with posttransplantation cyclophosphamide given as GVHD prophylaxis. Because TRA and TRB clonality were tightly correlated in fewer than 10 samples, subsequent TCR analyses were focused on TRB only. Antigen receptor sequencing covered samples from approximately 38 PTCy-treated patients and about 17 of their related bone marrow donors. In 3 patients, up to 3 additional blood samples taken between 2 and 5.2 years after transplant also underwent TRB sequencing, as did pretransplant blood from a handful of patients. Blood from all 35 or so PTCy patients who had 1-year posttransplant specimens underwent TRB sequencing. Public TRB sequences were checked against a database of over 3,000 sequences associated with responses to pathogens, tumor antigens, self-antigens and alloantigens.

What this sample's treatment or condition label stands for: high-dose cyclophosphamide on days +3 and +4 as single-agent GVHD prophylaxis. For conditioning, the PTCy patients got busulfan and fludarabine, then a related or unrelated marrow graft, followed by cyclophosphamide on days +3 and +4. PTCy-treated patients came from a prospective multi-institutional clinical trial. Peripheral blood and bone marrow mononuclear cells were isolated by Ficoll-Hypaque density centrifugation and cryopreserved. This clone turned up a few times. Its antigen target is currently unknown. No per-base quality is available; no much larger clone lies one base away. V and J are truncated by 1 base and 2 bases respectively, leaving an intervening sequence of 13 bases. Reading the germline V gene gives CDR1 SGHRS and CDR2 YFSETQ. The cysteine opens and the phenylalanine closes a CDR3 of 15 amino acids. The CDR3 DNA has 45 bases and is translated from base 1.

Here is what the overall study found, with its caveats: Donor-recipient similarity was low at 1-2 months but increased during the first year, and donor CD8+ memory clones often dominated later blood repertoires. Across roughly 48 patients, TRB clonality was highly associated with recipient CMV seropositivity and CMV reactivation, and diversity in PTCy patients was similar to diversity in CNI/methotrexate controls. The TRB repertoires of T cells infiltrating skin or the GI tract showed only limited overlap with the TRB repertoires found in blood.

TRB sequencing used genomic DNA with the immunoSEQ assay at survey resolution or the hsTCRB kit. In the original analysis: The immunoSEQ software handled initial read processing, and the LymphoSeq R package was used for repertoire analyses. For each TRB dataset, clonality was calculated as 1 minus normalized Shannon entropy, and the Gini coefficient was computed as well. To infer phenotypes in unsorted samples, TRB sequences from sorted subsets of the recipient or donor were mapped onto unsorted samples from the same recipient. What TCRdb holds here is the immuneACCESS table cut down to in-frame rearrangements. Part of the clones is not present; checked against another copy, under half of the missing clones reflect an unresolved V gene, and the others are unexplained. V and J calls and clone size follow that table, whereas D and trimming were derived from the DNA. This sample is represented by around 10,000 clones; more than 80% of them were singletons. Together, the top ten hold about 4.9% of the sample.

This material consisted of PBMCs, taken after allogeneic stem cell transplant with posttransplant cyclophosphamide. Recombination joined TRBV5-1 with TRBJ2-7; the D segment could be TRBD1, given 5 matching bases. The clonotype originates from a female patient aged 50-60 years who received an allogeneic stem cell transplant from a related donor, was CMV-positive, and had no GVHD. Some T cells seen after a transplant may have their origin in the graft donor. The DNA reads TGCGCCAGCAGCTTGCAGGGTCGTCGGGCCTACGAGCAGTACTTC. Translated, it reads CASSLQGRRAYEQYF.